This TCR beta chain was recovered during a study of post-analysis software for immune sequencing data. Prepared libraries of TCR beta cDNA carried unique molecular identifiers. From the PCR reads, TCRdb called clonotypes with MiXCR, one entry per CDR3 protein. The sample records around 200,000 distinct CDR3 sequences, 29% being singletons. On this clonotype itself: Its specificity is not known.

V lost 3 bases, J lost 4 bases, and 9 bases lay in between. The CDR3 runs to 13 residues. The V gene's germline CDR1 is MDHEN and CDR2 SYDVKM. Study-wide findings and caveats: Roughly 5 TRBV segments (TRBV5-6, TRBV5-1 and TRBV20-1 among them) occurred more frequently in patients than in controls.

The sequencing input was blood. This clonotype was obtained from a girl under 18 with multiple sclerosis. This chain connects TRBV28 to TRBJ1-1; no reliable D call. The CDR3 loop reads CASSFSEGTEAFF. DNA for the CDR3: TGTGCCAGCAGTTTCTCCGAGGGCACTGAAGCTTTCTTT.